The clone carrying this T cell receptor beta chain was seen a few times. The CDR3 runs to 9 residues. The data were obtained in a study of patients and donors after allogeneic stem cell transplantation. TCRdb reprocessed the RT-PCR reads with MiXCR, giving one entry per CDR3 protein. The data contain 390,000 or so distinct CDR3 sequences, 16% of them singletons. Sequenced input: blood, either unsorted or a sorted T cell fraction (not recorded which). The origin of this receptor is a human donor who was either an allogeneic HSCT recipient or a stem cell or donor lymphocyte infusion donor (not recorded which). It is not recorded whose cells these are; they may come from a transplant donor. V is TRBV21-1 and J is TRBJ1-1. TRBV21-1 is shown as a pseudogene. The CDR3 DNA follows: TGTGCCAGCAGCAAAAGGGCTTTCTTT. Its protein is CASSKRAFF.